This passage covers 5 T cell receptor beta chains from one sample sequenced in a study of control samples from healthy donors and cancer patients. Profiled with immunoSEQ multiplex PCR; TCRdb holds only in-frame clones, not every one. Altogether 150,000 or so clones are present, roughly 93% being singletons, with the ten largest covering roughly 5.5%. Sequenced: blood. The receptors originated from a man younger than 35 in good health.

The rearrangement uses TRBV7-3 and TRBJ2-6; D unresolved. V was pared by 7 bases and J by 2 bases, with 9 bases between. Per the germline V gene, CDR1 is SGHTA and CDR2 is FQGTGA. This CDR3 is built from 14 residues. The CDR3 spells CASMAGAGANVLTF. DNA of the CDR3: TGTGCCAGCATGGCAGGCGCTGGGGCCAACGTCCTGACTTTC.

CDR3 amino acids: CASSLGQTQIHTEAFF. The CDR3 DNA sequence: TGTGCCAGCAGCTTGGGCCAGACGCAGATTCACACTGAAGCTTTCTTT. This chain connects TRBV11-1 to TRBJ1-1; the D is unclear. The CDR3 loop spans 16 amino acids. The germline V gene encodes CDR1 SGHAT and CDR2 FQDESV (reference sequence). The V end was cut by 3 bases, the J end by 3 bases, with 17 bases between.

This chain joins TRBV7-8 and TRBJ2-7; D remains ambiguous. Germline CDR1 reads SGHVS; CDR2 reads FQNEAQ. This CDR3 comprises 14 residues. V gave up 5 bases and J gave up 3 bases, with 14 bases separating them. CDR3 coding DNA: TGTGCCAGCAGCGAAATCGAGGCGGACTACGAGCAGTACTTC. This codes for CASSEIEADYEQYF.

This chain connects TRBV5-1 to TRBJ1-6; TRBD1 is a possible D gene (6 bases). CDR1 and CDR2 from the germline V gene are SGHRS and YFSETQ. The CDR3 covers 15 residues. The ends were cut back, 4 bases at V and 7 bases at J, with 15 bases in the middle. The CDR3 sequence is CASSPGGQGNSPLHF. The CDR3 DNA sequence: TGCGCCAGCAGCCCAGGAGGGCAGGGGAATTCACCCCTCCACTTT.

This sequence joins TRBV10-1 and TRBJ2-1; D unclear. The ends were cut back, 5 bases at V and 3 bases at J, with 8 bases in the middle. This CDR3 spans 13 amino acids. Per germline, CDR1 WNHNN and CDR2 SYGVQD (reference sequence). CDR3 residues: CASSRLNYNEQFF. Written as DNA, the CDR3 is TGCGCCAGCAGTCGACTGAACTACAATGAGCAGTTCTTC.